This TCR beta chain was found in a study of a mutant IDH1 vaccine in newly diagnosed glioma. Study summary: Radiotherapy, temozolomide, or both had been given previously, and both were given to most. The study's findings and limits: Researchers report vaccine-induced immune responses in roughly 93% of patients.

Time point noted: baseline, week 1 (first vaccination visit). Treatment reported: pre-vaccination baseline after standard-of-care therapy. Comment on this clone: Its antigen remains unidentified.

Only in-frame clones appear in the TCRdb table, and some are missing; sequencing was by immunoSEQ multiplex PCR. This sample has just under 95,000 clones, with about 82% found just once. This TCR derives from a man aged 40-50 years with glioma. Sequencing was performed on PBMCs, taken from a glioma patient treated with radiotherapy, temozolomide or both.

The CDR3 DNA sequence: TGTGCCAGCAGCGTAGGGGGACCCTACGAGCAGTACTTC. Its protein product is CASSVGGPYEQYF. The rearrangement joins TRBV9 to TRBJ2-7; D may correspond to TRBD1 or TRBD2 (5 bases each). CDR3 length: 13 residues. In germline, CDR1 is SGDLS, CDR2 YYNGEE. Trimming took off 0 bases at V and 2 bases at J, with 6 bases between the two ends.